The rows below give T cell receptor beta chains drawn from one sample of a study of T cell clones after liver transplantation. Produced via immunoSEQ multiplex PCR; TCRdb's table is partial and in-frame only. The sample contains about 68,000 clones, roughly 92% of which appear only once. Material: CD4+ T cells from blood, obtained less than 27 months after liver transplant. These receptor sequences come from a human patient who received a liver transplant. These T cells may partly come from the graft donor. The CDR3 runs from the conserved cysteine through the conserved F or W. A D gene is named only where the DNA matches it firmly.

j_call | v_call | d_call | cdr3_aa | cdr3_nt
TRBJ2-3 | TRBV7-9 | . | CASSDGFGDTDTQYF | TGTGCCAGCAGCGATGGCTTTGGCGACACAGATACGCAGTATTTT
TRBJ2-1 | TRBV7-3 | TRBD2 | CASSLSWTSEKEQFF | TGTGCCAGCAGCTTATCTTGGACTAGCGAAAAGGAGCAGTTCTTC
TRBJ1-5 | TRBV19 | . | CASSIEGVSNQPQHF | TGTGCCAGTAGTATAGAGGGAGTTAGCAATCAGCCCCAGCATTTT
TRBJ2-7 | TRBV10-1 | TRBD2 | CASPSGRYYEQYF | TGCGCCAGCCCAAGCGGGAGGTACTACGAGCAGTACTTC
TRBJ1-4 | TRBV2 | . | CASSEGWEKLFF | TGTGCCAGCAGTGAAGGGTGGGAAAAACTGTTTTTT
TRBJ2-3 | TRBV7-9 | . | CASSLPASDTDTQYF | TGTGCCAGCAGCTTACCAGCTAGCGACACAGATACGCAGTATTTT
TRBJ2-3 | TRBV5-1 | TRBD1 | CASSLLGQETDTQYF | TGCGCCAGCAGCTTGTTGGGACAGGAGACAGATACGCAGTATTTT
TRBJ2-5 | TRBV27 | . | CASSFGQGGETQYF | TGTGCCAGCAGTTTTGGCCAGGGTGGAGAGACCCAGTACTTC
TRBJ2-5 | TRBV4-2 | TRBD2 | CASSQDLVSGRPETQYF | TGTGCCAGCAGCCAAGATTTGGTTAGCGGGAGACCGGAGACCCAGTACTTC
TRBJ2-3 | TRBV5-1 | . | CASSFGPSTDTQYF | TGCGCCAGCAGCTTTGGGCCAAGCACAGATACGCAGTATTTT
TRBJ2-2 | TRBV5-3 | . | CARSLDRTGCTGELFF | TGTGCCAGAAGCTTGGACAGAACTGGGTGCACCGGGGAGCTGTTTTTT
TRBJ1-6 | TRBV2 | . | CASSEIDYNSPLHF | TGTGCCAGCAGTGAGATAGATTATAATTCACCCCTCCACTTT
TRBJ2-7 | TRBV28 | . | CASSFRTGQYEQYF | TGTGCCAGCAGTTTTAGAACAGGGCAATACGAGCAGTACTTC